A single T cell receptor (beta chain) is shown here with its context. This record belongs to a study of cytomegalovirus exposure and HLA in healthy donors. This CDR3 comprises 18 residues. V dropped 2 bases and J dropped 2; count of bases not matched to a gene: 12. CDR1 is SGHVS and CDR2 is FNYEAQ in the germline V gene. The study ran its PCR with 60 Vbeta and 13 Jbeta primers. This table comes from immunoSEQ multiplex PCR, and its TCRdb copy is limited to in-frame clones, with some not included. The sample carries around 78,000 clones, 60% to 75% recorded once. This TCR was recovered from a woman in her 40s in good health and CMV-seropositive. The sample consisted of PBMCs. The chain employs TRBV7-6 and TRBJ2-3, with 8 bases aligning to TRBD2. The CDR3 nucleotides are TGTGCCAGCAGCTTACGGGCAGCGGGAGTACTACTCACAGATACGCAGTATTTT. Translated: CASSLRAAGVLLTDTQYF.